These 15 T cell receptor beta chains came from one sample sequenced in a study of blood T cells in healthy people across ages. The second PCR ran about 6 to 12 cycles with a sample-barcoded 5' primer and J-beta primers. TCRdb processed the 5' RACE reads anew with MiXCR; each CDR3 protein has one entry. The top ten hold around 0.75% of the sample, which has under 1,100,000 distinct CDR3 sequences, approximately 25% seen once. The data were also submitted as part of a second study, on T cells of mothers and their children.

The sample comprised blood. The receptors derive from a girl aged 2 to 9 in good health.

This clonotype appeared a few times. The chain is built from TRBV28 and TRBJ2-5, with TRBD2 matching over 14 bases. Germline V lookup: CDR1 MDHEN, CDR2 SYDVKM. Trimming took 6 bases from V and 5 from J; bases not matched to a gene: 11. The CDR3 sequence is 17 residues long. The CDR3 reads CASSPGTSGRGVETQYF. In nucleotides, the CDR3 is TGTGCCAGCAGCCCCGGGACTAGCGGGAGAGGGGTGGAGACCCAGTACTTC.

This chain joins TRBV4-1 and TRBJ1-1, with a tentative D call TRBD1 (5 bases). In germline, CDR1 is MGHRA, CDR2 YSYEKL. This CDR3 comprises 15 residues. V was clipped by 2 bases and J by 0 bases, with 10 bases between them. CDR3 in amino acids: CASSQPPGMNTEAFF. CDR3 DNA sequence: TGCGCCAGCAGCCAACCCCCAGGGATGAACACTGAAGCTTTCTTT.

The rearrangement joins TRBV7-2 to TRBJ2-3; 7 nucleotides match TRBD2. The V and J ends lost 5 bases and 9 bases, in that order; junction bases with no gene match: 8. Germline V gene data show CDR1 as SGHTA and CDR2 as FQGNSA. This CDR3 contains 13 residues. CDR3 region: CASSPPGGGTQYF. The CDR3 bases are TGTGCCAGCAGCCCCCCGGGAGGCGGCACGCAGTATTTT.

This clonotype has a handful of counts. The V gene is TRBV20-1, the J gene TRBJ2-5; possible D gene TRBD1, 6 bases. Looked up from germline, CDR1 is DFQATT and CDR2 is SNEGSKA (reference sequence). With 1 base removed from V and 7 bases from J, the gap between germline ends came to 10 bases. The CDR3 spans 12 residues. Written as DNA, the CDR3 is TGCAGTGCTAGAGGCCCCAGGGGGACCCAGTACTTC. Translation: CSARGPRGTQYF.

This clonotype was seen a handful of times. CDR3 loop: CASSSSLPGELFF. CDR3 nucleotides: TGTGCCAGCAGCTCCTCCCTCCCCGGGGAGCTGTTTTTT. The chain links TRBV7-9 to TRBJ2-2; D unclear. There are 13 residues in the CDR3. Germline assignment: CDR1 SEHNR and CDR2 FQNEAQ (reference sequence). V was shortened by 4 bases and J by 6 bases, with 9 bases between the two germline ends.

The rearrangement uses TRBV20-1 and TRBJ2-4; D possibly matches TRBD1 or TRBD2 (5 bases each). Trimming left V 7 bases short and J 6 bases short, with 22 bases between. The V gene's germline CDR1 is DFQATT and CDR2 SNEGSKA (reference sequence). CDR3 length: 15 residues. CDR3 region: CSVRGVSSRVNIQYF. The DNA of the CDR3 is TGCAGTGTAAGGGGAGTCTCTTCTCGAGTAAACATTCAGTACTTC.

This clonotype has more than one count but fewer than ten. The V call is TRBV11-3, the J call TRBJ1-2; D remains ambiguous. Germline CDR1 reads SGHNT; CDR2 reads YENEEA. The germline V and J ends were trimmed by 8 bases and 6 bases, with 22 bases remaining between them. The CDR3 runs to 15 residues. The CDR3 coding sequence is TGTGCCAGCGGAATTACGACCAGCCCGGTGAATGGCTACACCTTC. Its translation: CASGITTSPVNGYTF.

The chain employs TRBV12-3 or TRBV12-4 and TRBJ1-4; D might be TRBD1 (5 bases). CDR3 length: 13 amino acids. Trimming removed 6 bases from V and 7 bases from J, with 12 bases in between. The CDR3 is CASRQDGGEKLFF. The CDR3 DNA reads TGTGCCAGCAGACAGGACGGAGGTGAAAAACTGTTTTTT.

This clonotype was counted a few times. V gene TRBV20-1 combines with J gene TRBJ2-3; no clear D gene. The CDR3 spans 11 residues. Trimming shortened V by 7 bases and J by 4 bases, and 9 bases separated the two germline ends. CDR1 is DFQATT and CDR2 is SNEGSKA in the germline V gene (reference sequence). DNA for the CDR3: TGCAGTGTCTTAGAGCCAGATACGCAGTATTTT. It yields the protein CSVLEPDTQYF.

Concerning this clonotype itself: Mismatch with germline at one junction end may stem from a read error. The V gene is TRBV20-1, the J gene TRBJ2-5; TRBD2 agrees at 8 bases. CDR1 and CDR2 from the germline V gene are DFQATT and SNEGSKA (reference sequence). The CDR3 loop spans 15 amino acids. CDR3 loop: CSASLASGYQEPQYF. The CDR3 DNA is TGCAGTGCTAGTTTGGCTAGCGGGTACCAAGAGCCCCAGTACTTC.

This clonotype was counted only a few times. The chain combines TRBV9 with TRBJ1-2; no clear D gene. Trimming removed 0 bases at V and 0 bases at J, with 9 bases between. CDR1 and CDR2 from the germline V gene are SGDLS and YYNGEE. The CDR3 is 15 amino acids. This chain's CDR3 is CASSVANTANYGYTF. CDR3 bases: TGTGCCAGCAGCGTAGCTAACACGGCTAACTATGGCTACACCTTC. The whole variable domain, filled in from reference TRBV9 and TRBJ1-2, reads DSGVTQTPKHLITATGQRVTLRCSPRSGDLSVYWYQQSLDQGLQFLIQYYNGEERAKGNILERFSAQQFPDLHSELNLSSLELGDSALYFCASSVANTANYGYTFGSGTRLTVV.

This clonotype was picked up a small number of times. The chain is built from TRBV4-1 and TRBJ2-1; TRBD1 or TRBD2 may be the D gene (5 bases each). CDR1 MGHRA and CDR2 YSYEKL come from the germline V gene. The CDR3 has 14 residues. Trimming took off 3 bases at V and 13 bases at J, with 19 bases between the two ends. The CDR3 region has the DNA TGCGCCAGCAGCCAGGGACCGGGACCTCGATTTCAGTTCTTC. The encoded protein is CASSQGPGPRFQFF.

This clonotype has a handful of counts. This sequence joins TRBV3-1 and TRBJ2-3, with a tentative D call TRBD2 (7 bases). Germline values: CDR1 LGHDT, CDR2 YNNKEL (reference sequence). V was clipped by 0 bases and J by 5 bases, with 18 bases between them. The CDR3 length is 17 residues. Written as DNA, the CDR3 is TGTGCCAGCAGCCAAGATCTTCCGGGGGGCCTAGTAGATACGCAGTATTTT. As protein: CASSQDLPGGLVDTQYF.

This clonotype was counted only a few times. V gene TRBV5-8 combines with J gene TRBJ2-5; D possibly corresponds to TRBD1 (5 bases). The J call is doubtful: the DNA matches TRBJ2-7 better. This CDR3 region has 15 residues. Per the germline V gene, CDR1 is SGHTS and CDR2 is YDEGEE. CDR3 sequence: CASSFNFGASYEQYF. As DNA, the CDR3 is TGTGCCAGCAGCTTCAATTTTGGGGCTTCCTACGAGCAGTACTTC.

The chain carries TRBV29-1 and TRBJ1-1, with D perhaps TRBD1 (5 bases). The germline V gene has CDR1 SQVTM and CDR2 ANQGSEA. CDR3 length: 13 amino acids. Deletions cut 7 bases from V and 1 base from J, with 13 bases between. In DNA form, the CDR3 reads TGCAGCGCCCGGGGGGGGAAGAACACTGAAGCTTTCTTT. Translated, it gives CSARGGKNTEAFF.